The rows below give T cell receptor beta chains drawn from one sample of a study of blood T cell repertoires in COVID-19. Assay: immunoSEQ multiplex PCR; the TCRdb copy retains only in-frame clones and omits some. The data hold about 100,000 clones, with 90% to 95% observed a single time. Sequenced input: peripheral blood. These receptors were obtained from a human donor in a cohort sampled during active COVID-19. The CDR3 runs from the conserved cysteine through the conserved F or W. A D gene is named only where the DNA matches it firmly. Clone size is stated in some rows and not others, as once, few, many or a class when expanded.

-	-	TRBJ2-7	TRBV15	CATSRDSLLYEQYF	TGTGCCACCAGCAGAGACTCCCTTCTCTACGAGCAGTACTTC
-	-	TRBJ2-1	TRBV6-6	CASSLRGGSYNEQFF	TGTGCCAGCAGTTTGAGGGGGGGCTCCTACAATGAGCAGTTCTTC
-	-	TRBJ2-7	TRBV7-2	CASSLRSTVSSYEQYF	TGTGCCAGCAGCTTGCGTTCTACGGTAAGCTCCTACGAGCAGTACTTC
TRBD2	-	TRBJ2-7	TRBV5-1	CASSFPGGHTEQYF	TGCGCCAGCAGCTTCCCGGGAGGGCATACCGAGCAGTACTTC
-	once	TRBJ1-2	TRBV6-5	CASRDTGPWRDGYTF	TGTGCCAGCAGAGATACAGGGCCCTGGCGGGATGGCTACACCTTC
-	-	TRBJ1-2	TRBV6-5	CASSYSPGQNYGYTF	TGTGCCAGCAGTTACTCCCCAGGCCAAAACTATGGCTACACCTTC
-	-	TRBJ2-7	TRBV5-1	CASSEVVRYEQYF	TGCGCCAGCAGCGAAGTCGTCAGGTACGAGCAGTACTTC
TRBD1	-	TRBJ1-6	TRBV15	CATSRDQGGGNSPLHF	TGTGCCACCAGCAGAGATCAGGGGGGTGGTAATTCACCCCTCCACTTT
-	-	TRBJ2-2	TRBV7-2	CARQGGSGELFF	TGTGCCAGACAGGGAGGGTCCGGGGAGCTGTTTTTT
-	-	TRBJ1-1	TRBV27	CATRVTSNTEAFF	TGTGCCACCAGAGTGACATCGAACACTGAAGCTTTCTTT
-	-	TRBJ2-3	TRBV4-3	CASSQTDQAEAPGDTQYF	TGCGCCAGCAGCCAAACTGATCAAGCGGAGGCCCCCGGAGATACGCAGTATTTT
-	-	TRBJ1-1	TRBV5-4	CASSFGDRREAFF	TGTGCCAGCAGCTTTGGAGACAGACGTGAAGCTTTCTTT
TRBD1	-	TRBJ1-2	TRBV14	CASSGRTGVGAGYTF	TGTGCCAGCAGCGGACGGACAGGGGTAGGCGCTGGCTACACCTTC
-	-	TRBJ2-2	TRBV13	CASSPPGLRYTGELFF	TGTGCCAGCAGCCCGCCGGGACTCCGTTACACCGGGGAGCTGTTTTTT
-	-	TRBJ2-7	TRBV20-1	CSAKTSYEQYF	TGCAGTGCTAAAACTTCTTACGAGCAGTACTTC
-	few	TRBJ1-4	TRBV4-2	CASSRETGLNEKLFF	TGTGCCAGCAGCCGAGAGACAGGTCTTAATGAAAAACTGTTTTTT
TRBD1	-	TRBJ1-5	TRBV19	CASSMETGGGYSNQPQHF	TGTGCCAGTAGTATGGAGACAGGGGGCGGTTATAGCAATCAGCCCCAGCATTTT
-	-	TRBJ2-1	TRBV4-3	CASSFGFRGGSYNEQFF	TGCGCCAGCAGTTTCGGATTCCGAGGGGGCTCCTACAATGAGCAGTTCTTC
-	-	TRBJ2-5	TRBV19	CASSYREETQYF	TGTGCCAGTAGTTACAGGGAAGAGACCCAGTACTTC
TRBD1	-	TRBJ2-5	TRBV5-6	CASSFAGGAETQYF	TGTGCCAGCAGCTTCGCAGGGGGCGCGGAGACCCAGTACTTC